Each of the 21 T cell receptor beta chains below was sequenced from the same sample in a study of shared clonotypes between healthy human individuals. Sequenced by immunoSEQ multiplex PCR; TCRdb stores in-frame clones only, minus some. The table records 2 million to 2.5 million clones, around 95% of them present only once. The sequenced material came from naive CD4+ T cells sorted from blood. Subset of the sample: CD45RA+ positively selected. Receptors were obtained from a man between 18 and 29 years old in good health.

The chain carries TRBV5-1 and TRBJ2-1, with 15 bases aligning to TRBD2. The germline V gene has CDR1 SGHRS and CDR2 YFSETQ. The CDR3 consists of 17 residues. The trim removed 0 bases at V and 10 bases at J, leaving 8 bases unmatched. Here the CDR3 DNA reads TGCGCCAGCAGCTTGGTGGGACTAGCGGGAGGCGGCGGGGAGCAGTTCTTC. Translated: CASSLVGLAGGGGEQFF.

This clone turned up a few times. The CDR3 reads CASRPGPQVEGYTF. CDR3 bases: TGTGCCAGCAGACCGGGGCCCCAGGTTGAGGGCTACACCTTC. The J gene is TRBJ1-2, the V gene TRBV18; maybe TRBD1 (5 bases). V gave up 8 bases and J gave up 8 bases, with 21 bases separating them. The V gene's germline CDR1 is KGHSH and CDR2 LQKENI. This CDR3 contains 14 residues.

The V and J genes are TRBV30 and TRBJ2-1; tentatively, D is TRBD1 (6 bases). V dropped 8 bases and J dropped 0 bases, with 8 bases sitting between them. Germline V CDR1 and CDR2: GTSNPN, SVGIG (reference sequence). The CDR3 sequence is 12 residues long. In DNA form, the CDR3 reads TGTGCCCGAGGGGGCTCCTACAATGAGCAGTTCTTC. This gives the protein CARGGSYNEQFF. The complete variable domain, with remaining parts taken from reference TRBV30 and TRBJ2-1, reads SQTIHQWPATLVQPVGSPLSLECTVEGTSNPNLYWYRQAAGRGLQLLFYSVGIGQISSEVPQNLSASRPQDRQFILSSKKLLLSDSGFYLCARGGSYNEQFFGPGTRLTVL.

The chain employs TRBV27 and TRBJ2-1; the match to TRBD2 covers 9 bases. The CDR3 runs to 13 residues. Germline CDR1 MNHEY, CDR2 SMNVEV (reference sequence). J gave up 14 bases and V 4 bases, and 9 bases lay outside the gene matches. The CDR3 DNA sequence: TGTGCCAGCAGTTCCCCAGCGGGGGGCCGGGAGTTCTTC. Translating gives CASSSPAGGREFF.

A remark on this clone: At one of its ends the junction is not consistent with the germline gene, which may arise from a read error. V and J are TRBV19 and TRBJ1-1; D is ambiguous. CDR3 length: 12 amino acids. Germline CDR1 reads LNHDA; CDR2 reads SQIVND (reference sequence). The CDR3: CASSIMGREELF. CDR3 nucleotide sequence: TGTGCCAGTAGTATAATGGGAAGAGAGGAACTCTTT.

V and J are TRBV15 and TRBJ1-1; D remains unclear. The length of the CDR3 is 13 residues. Germline V gene data show CDR1 as LNHNV and CDR2 as YYDKDF (reference sequence). V was clipped by 10 bases and J by 3 bases, with 15 bases between them. In nucleotides, the CDR3 is TGTGCCATTACCGATTGGGCAGACACTGAAGCTTTCTTT. Amino acid sequence: CAITDWADTEAFF.

The chain combines TRBV6-6 with TRBJ2-5; D gene uncertain. CDR1 and CDR2 from the germline V gene are MNHNY and SVGAGI (reference sequence). The CDR3 is 13 amino acids. V was pared by 6 bases and J by 5 bases, with 13 bases between. The CDR3 protein is CASSHFSGETQYF. CDR3 in DNA: TGTGCCAGCAGCCACTTTTCTGGGGAGACCCAGTACTTC.

The J gene is TRBJ2-1, the V gene TRBV7-9; 10 bases fit TRBD2. The CDR3 is 16 amino acids. Germline V gives CDR1 SEHNR, CDR2 FQNEAQ (reference sequence). Trimming took 5 bases from V and 4 from J; bases not matched to a gene: 8. The CDR3 nucleotides are TGTGCCAGCAGCCTTACTCGGACTAGCGGTTACAATGAGCAGTTCTTC. It is translated as CASSLTRTSGYNEQFF.

This chain links TRBV6-1 with TRBJ2-4; D is perhaps TRBD1 or TRBD2 (7 bases each). The CDR3 has 13 amino acids. Germline V CDR1 and CDR2: MNHNS, SASEGT. Trimming pared 6 bases from V and 8 bases from J, leaving 14 bases between. The CDR3 DNA reads TGTGCCAGCAGAGCAGGGGGGGGAGACATTCAGTACTTC. Its translation: CASRAGGGDIQYF.

V usage is TRBV5-1 and J usage is TRBJ2-2; TRBD2 aligns across 12 bases. The V and J ends lost 7 bases and 6 bases, in that order; junction bases with no gene match: 4. Germline V CDR1 and CDR2: SGHRS, YFSETQ. The CDR3 has 14 amino acids. CDR3 amino acids: CASGLAGKPGELFF. The CDR3 coding sequence is TGCGCCAGCGGACTAGCGGGAAAACCCGGGGAGCTGTTTTTT.

The chain links TRBV4-1 to TRBJ1-3, with D tentatively TRBD1 (5 bases). The ends were cut back, 4 bases at V and 2 bases at J, with 18 bases in the middle. Looked up from germline, CDR1 is MGHRA and CDR2 is YSYEKL. CDR3 length equals 17 residues. CDR3 sequence reads: CASSPTGDLRTGNTIYF. As DNA, the CDR3 is TGCGCCAGCAGCCCTACCGGGGACCTCCGGACTGGAAACACCATATATTTT.

Of note for this clone: Other DNA sequences of this sample code for an identical CDR3. This chain connects TRBV7-2 to TRBJ2-7; D is perhaps TRBD1 or TRBD2 (5 bases each). The germline V gene has CDR1 SGHTA and CDR2 FQGNSA. Deletions cut 1 base from V and 7 bases from J, with 8 bases between. The CDR3 loop spans 12 amino acids. CDR3 in amino acids: CASSLGGGEQYF. The CDR3 nucleotides read TGTGCCAGCAGCTTAGGGGGCGGGGAGCAGTACTTC.

The chain joins TRBV5-5 to TRBJ1-4; 7 positions agree with TRBD1. CDR3 length: 15 residues. The ends lost 4 bases at V and 4 bases at J; junction bases unmatched: 7. Germline V gene sequence: CDR1 SGHKS, CDR2 YYEKEE (reference sequence). This CDR3 reads CASSAQGKHNEKLFF. In DNA form, the CDR3 reads TGTGCCAGCAGCGCACAGGGGAAGCATAATGAAAAACTGTTTTTT.

This clone was seen only once. This chain joins TRBV15 and TRBJ2-3; TRBD2 agrees at 10 bases. This CDR3 is 17 amino acids long. The J segment lost 4 bases and the V segment lost 1 base, leaving 8 bases of the junction unmatched. Looked up from germline, CDR1 is LNHNV and CDR2 is YYDKDF (reference sequence). CDR3 DNA: TGTGCCACCAGCAGAGTAGGTAGCGGGGGGTTTTCAGATACGCAGTATTTT. It yields the protein CATSRVGSGGFSDTQYF.

The chain joins TRBV6-4 to TRBJ1-6, with a possible D match to TRBD1 (5 bases). Trimming removed 6 bases at V and 5 bases at J, with 11 bases between. The CDR3 has 14 residues. The germline V gene has CDR1 MRHNA and CDR2 SNTAGT. CDR3 nucleotides: TGTGCCAGCAGCTCCCAGGGAAATAATTCACCCCTCCACTTT. Its translation is CASSSQGNNSPLHF.

V usage is TRBV4-1 and J usage is TRBJ1-6; D remains ambiguous. Between the trimmed V and J ends, which lost 1 base and 8 bases, there was a span of 18 bases. The CDR3 is 17 residues long. Germline assignment: CDR1 MGHRA and CDR2 YSYEKL. The CDR3: CASSQGLAGNLYSPLHF. DNA for the CDR3: TGCGCCAGCAGCCAAGGATTGGCGGGGAATTTGTATTCACCCCTCCACTTT.

V gene TRBV7-9 combines with J gene TRBJ1-1, with D possibly being TRBD1 (6 bases). V lost 5 bases to trimming and J lost 6 bases, with 10 bases between them. CDR3 length equals 12 residues. CDR1 is SEHNR and CDR2 is FQNEAQ in the germline V gene (reference sequence). The CDR3 here is CASSDRSPEAFF. Here the CDR3 DNA reads TGTGCCAGCAGCGACAGGAGCCCTGAAGCTTTCTTT.

The chain carries TRBV18 and TRBJ2-7; TRBD1 aligns across 8 bases. CDR1 and CDR2 (germline): KGHSH, LQKENI. V gave up 4 bases and J gave up 0 bases; unmatched junction bases: 5. The CDR3 length is 15 residues. The CDR3 loop is CASSLTGGLSYEQYF. The CDR3 coding sequence is TGTGCCAGCTCACTAACAGGGGGGCTCTCCTACGAGCAGTACTTC.

The V call is TRBV9, the J call TRBJ2-3; TRBD2 matches 9 bases. The V and J ends lost 0 bases and 3 bases, in that order; junction bases with no gene match: 2. Looked up from germline, CDR1 is SGDLS and CDR2 is YYNGEE. There are 15 residues in the CDR3. The CDR3 region is CASSVASGVTDTQYF. Here the CDR3 DNA reads TGTGCCAGCAGCGTAGCTAGCGGGGTTACAGATACGCAGTATTTT.

This rearrangement joins TRBV5-1 to TRBJ1-2; 9 bases are shared with TRBD1. CDR3 length: 14 residues. The V segment lost 4 bases and the J segment 7 bases; nucleotides outside the gene matches: 8. Looked up from germline, CDR1 is SGHRS and CDR2 is YFSETQ. The CDR3 is CASSPGDRVFGYTF. The DNA for the CDR3 is TGCGCCAGCAGCCCGGGGGACAGGGTTTTTGGCTACACCTTC.

The V gene is TRBV21-1, the J gene TRBJ2-2. TRBV21-1 constitutes a pseudogene. The CDR3 extends over 18 amino acids. CDR3 DNA sequence: TGTGCCAGCAACCCCCAGGAGGGGCAGGGGACGGCTACCGGGGAGCTGTTTTTT. Residues: CASNPQEGQGTATGELFF.